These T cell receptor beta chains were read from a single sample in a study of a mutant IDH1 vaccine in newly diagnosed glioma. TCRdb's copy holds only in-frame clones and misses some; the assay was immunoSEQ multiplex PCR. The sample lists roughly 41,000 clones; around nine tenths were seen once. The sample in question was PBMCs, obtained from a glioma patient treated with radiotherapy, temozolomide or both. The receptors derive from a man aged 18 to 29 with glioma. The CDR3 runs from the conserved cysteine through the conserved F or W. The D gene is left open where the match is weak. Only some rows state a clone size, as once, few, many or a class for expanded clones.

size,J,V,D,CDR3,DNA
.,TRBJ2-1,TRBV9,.,CASSVAGGGYNEQFF,TGTGCCAGCAGCGTAGCTGGAGGGGGGTACAATGAGCAGTTCTTC
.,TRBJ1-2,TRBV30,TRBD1,CAWSAGTGGGGYTF,TGTGCCTGGAGTGCGGGGACAGGCGGAGGGGGCTACACCTTC
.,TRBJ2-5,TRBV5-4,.,CASSPGNGGAVETQYF,TGTGCCAGCAGCCCCGGAAACGGAGGGGCGGTAGAGACCCAGTACTTC
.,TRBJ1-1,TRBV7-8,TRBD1,CASRGQQGGNTEAFF,TGTGCCAGCAGGGGCCAACAGGGGGGGAACACTGAAGCTTTCTTT
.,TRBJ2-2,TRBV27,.,CASSLYYTTGELFF,TGTGCCAGCAGTTTATATTACACAACCGGGGAGCTGTTTTTT
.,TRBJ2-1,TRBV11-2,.,CASGFRGDSSYNEQFF,TGTGCCAGCGGCTTTCGGGGCGACAGCTCCTACAATGAGCAGTTCTTC
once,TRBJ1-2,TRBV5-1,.,CASSLEGQLPYGYTF,TGCGCCAGCAGCTTGGAGGGGCAGCTCCCCTATGGCTACACCTTC
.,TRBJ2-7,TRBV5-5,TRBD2,CASREQGIASGRAYEQYF,TGTGCCAGCAGGGAACAGGGAATCGCTAGCGGGAGGGCCTACGAGCAGTACTTC
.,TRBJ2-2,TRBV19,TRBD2,CASSIVAGNTGELFF,TGTGCCAGTAGTATAGTAGCGGGTAACACCGGGGAGCTGTTTTTT
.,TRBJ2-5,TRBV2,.,CASSAQGETQYF,TGTGCCAGCAGCGCGCAGGGGGAGACCCAGTACTTC
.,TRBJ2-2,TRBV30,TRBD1,CASRQGPGELFF,TGTGCCTCCCGACAGGGGCCCGGGGAGCTGTTTTTT
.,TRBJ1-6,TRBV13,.,CASSFRSLAGVGSPLHF,TGTGCCAGCAGCTTTAGGTCGCTTGCGGGGGTTGGGTCACCCCTCCACTTT
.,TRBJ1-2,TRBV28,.,CASTDSGVWYGYTF,TGTGCCAGCACCGATTCGGGGGTTTGGTATGGCTACACCTTC
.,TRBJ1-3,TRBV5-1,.,CASSLASGSSGNTIYF,TGCGCCAGCAGCTTGGCGTCAGGCTCTTCTGGAAACACCATATATTTT
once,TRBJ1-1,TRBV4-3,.,CASSQGGTVNTEAFF,TGCGCCAGCAGCCAAGGTGGGACCGTGAACACTGAAGCTTTCTTT
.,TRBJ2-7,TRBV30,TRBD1,CAGGRGTGFVEQYF,TGTGCCGGAGGTAGGGGGACAGGGTTCGTGGAGCAGTACTTC
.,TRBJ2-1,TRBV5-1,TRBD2,CASSLAGLEGNEQFF,TGCGCCAGCAGCTTGGCGGGACTAGAGGGGAATGAGCAGTTCTTC
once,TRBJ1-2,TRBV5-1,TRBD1,CASSLDPDRGSGGYTF,TGCGCCAGCAGCTTGGACCCTGACAGGGGAAGTGGTGGCTACACCTTC
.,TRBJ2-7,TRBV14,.,CASSRGIGVDSYEQYF,TGTGCCAGCAGCAGGGGCATTGGGGTAGACTCCTACGAGCAGTACTTC
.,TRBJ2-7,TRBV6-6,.,CASSYGRVWWYF,TGTGCCAGCAGTTACGGTAGGGTTTGGTGGTACTTC
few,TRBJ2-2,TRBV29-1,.,CSVRWGNTGELFF,TGCAGTGTCCGTTGGGGGAACACCGGGGAGCTGTTTTTT
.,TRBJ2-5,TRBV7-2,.,CASSLTETQYF,TGTGCCAGCAGCTTAACGGAGACCCAGTACTTC
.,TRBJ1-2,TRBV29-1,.,CSDTGWGGYTF,TGCAGTGACACCGGGTGGGGAGGCTACACCTTC
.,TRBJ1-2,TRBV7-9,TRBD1,CASSLLGQEGYGYTF,TGTGCCAGCAGCCTCTTGGGACAGGAGGGCTATGGCTACACCTTC
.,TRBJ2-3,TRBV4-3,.,CASSQDERGRGQYF,TGCGCCAGCAGCCAAGACGAGCGCGGCCGTGGGCAGTATTTT
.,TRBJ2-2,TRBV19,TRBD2,CASRSFSGSIGELFF,TGTGCCAGTAGGTCCTTTAGCGGGAGTATCGGGGAGCTGTTTTTT
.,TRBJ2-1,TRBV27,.,CASSELGGETNEQFF,TGTGCCAGCAGTGAACTAGGCGGGGAAACGAATGAGCAGTTCTTC
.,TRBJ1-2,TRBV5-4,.,CASSRSLEANYGYTF,TGTGCCAGCAGCCGAAGCCTAGAAGCTAACTATGGCTACACCTTC
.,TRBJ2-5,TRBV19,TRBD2,CASSSGRARETQYF,TGTGCCAGTTCAAGCGGGAGGGCAAGGGAGACCCAGTACTTC
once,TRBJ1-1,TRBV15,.,CATSRDKALNTEAFF,TGTGCCACCAGCAGAGATAAAGCCCTGAACACTGAAGCTTTCTTT
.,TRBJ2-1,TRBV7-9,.,CASSLGVGIRNEQFF,TGTGCCAGCAGCTTAGGGGTCGGGATCCGCAATGAGCAGTTCTTC
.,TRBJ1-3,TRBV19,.,CASSTGSSGNTIYF,TGTGCCAGTAGTACTGGGAGCTCTGGAAACACCATATATTTT
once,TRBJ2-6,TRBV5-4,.,CASSPPGDRANVLTF,TGTGCCAGCAGCCCCCCAGGGGATAGGGCCAACGTCCTGACTTTC
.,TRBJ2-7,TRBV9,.,CASSRGAYEQYF,TGTGCCAGCAGTCGGGGAGCCTACGAGCAGTACTTC
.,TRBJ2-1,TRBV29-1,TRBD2,CSVPQTSGSGQFF,TGCAGCGTTCCCCAGACTAGCGGGAGTGGGCAGTTCTTC
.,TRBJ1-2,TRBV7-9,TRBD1,CASTGGQGGNYGYTF,TGTGCCAGCACCGGGGGACAGGGGGGGAACTATGGCTACACCTTC
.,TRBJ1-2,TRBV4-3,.,CASSQDLAAVYGYTF,TGCGCCAGCAGCCAAGATCTGGCGGCTGTCTATGGCTACACCTTC
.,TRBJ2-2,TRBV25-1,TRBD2,CASRGLEVGELFF,TGTGCCAGCAGGGGACTAGAGGTCGGGGAGCTGTTTTTT
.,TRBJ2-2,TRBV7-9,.,CASSLGGNTGELFF,TGTGCCAGCAGCTTAGGGGGGAACACCGGGGAGCTGTTTTTT
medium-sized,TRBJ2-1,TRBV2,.,CASSDESYNEQFF,TGTGCCAGCAGTGATGAATCGTACAATGAGCAGTTCTTC
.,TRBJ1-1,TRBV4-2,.,CASSPRSGPDTEAFF,TGTGCCAGCAGCCCTCGTTCAGGGCCTGACACTGAAGCTTTCTTT
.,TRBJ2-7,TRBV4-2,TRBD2,CASSQERAGGGHEQYF,TGTGCCAGCAGCCAAGAGAGGGCGGGAGGGGGCCACGAGCAGTACTTC
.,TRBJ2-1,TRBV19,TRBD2,CASSRGLAPNEQFF,TGTGCCAGTAGTAGGGGACTAGCTCCGAATGAGCAGTTCTTC
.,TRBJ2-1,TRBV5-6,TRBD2,CASSLELAGGLKSEQFF,TGTGCCAGCAGCTTGGAGTTAGCGGGAGGGCTGAAAAGTGAGCAGTTCTTC
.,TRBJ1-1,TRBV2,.,CASSWGGNTEAFF,TGTGCCAGCAGCTGGGGGGGGAACACTGAAGCTTTCTTT
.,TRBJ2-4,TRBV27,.,CASSPNRLGKNIQYF,TGTGCCAGCAGTCCAAACAGGTTGGGCAAAAACATTCAGTACTTC
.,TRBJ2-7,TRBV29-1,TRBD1,CSVGWTGYHYEQYF,TGCAGCGTTGGTTGGACAGGGTACCACTACGAGCAGTACTTC
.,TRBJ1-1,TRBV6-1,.,CASRVAGLNTEAFF,TGTGCCAGCAGAGTAGCAGGGCTGAACACTGAAGCTTTCTTT
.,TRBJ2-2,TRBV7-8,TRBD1,CASRSGQGTGELFF,TGTGCCAGCAGATCTGGACAGGGCACCGGGGAGCTGTTTTTT
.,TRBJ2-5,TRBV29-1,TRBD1,CSVRGTEETQYF,TGCAGCGTTAGGGGGACAGAAGAGACCCAGTACTTC
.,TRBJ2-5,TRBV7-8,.,CASSLVGWLPRRGETQYF,TGTGCCAGCAGCTTAGTTGGTTGGCTACCCAGGAGGGGGGAGACCCAGTACTTC
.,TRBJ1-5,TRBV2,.,CASRASTVNQPQHF,TGTGCCAGCAGGGCCTCGACAGTCAATCAGCCCCAGCATTTT